This note documents a single T cell receptor (beta chain) sequence. Its antigen is not identified. MiXCR was run by TCRdb on the 5' RACE reads, yielding one entry per CDR3 protein. The sample records about 100,000 distinct CDR3 sequences, approximately 4.4% being singletons. Germline CDR1 SGHAT, CDR2 FQNNGV. V gave up 4 bases and J gave up 4 bases, with 16 bases separating them. The CDR3 sequence is 16 residues long. This entry is derived from a study of spatial heterogeneity in lung cancer. The time point is: sample taken at primary tumor resection. A total of approximately 69 untreated early-stage non-small cell lung cancer patients served as donors. Broader study findings: Ubiquitous and regional nonsynonymous mutations were each tracked by the matching count of ubiquitous or regional expanded TCRs. Tumors with more nonsynonymous mutations had more expanded intratumoral alpha and beta TCRs.

The rearrangement joins TRBV11-2 to TRBJ1-4; weak D call: TRBD1 (6 bases). This sample comprised lung tumor tissue, obtained at surgery. The sequence came from a male donor with early-stage non-small cell lung cancer. The CDR3 DNA reads as TGTGCCAGCAGCTGGAGTTGGGGGCTCGGTAATGAAAAACTGTTTTTT. Protein sequence: CASSWSWGLGNEKLFF.